This TCR beta chain is from a study of cytomegalovirus exposure and HLA in healthy donors. Primers included in the PCR were 60 Vbeta and 13 Jbeta primers. The repertoire was sequenced with immunoSEQ multiplex PCR; TCRdb's copy has only in-frame clones and lacks some. The sample includes 130,000 to 150,000 clones, roughly 80% of them seen just once. It was healthy bone marrow donors who served as donors. The CDR3 spans 15 residues. V lost 6 bases, J lost 4 bases, and 16 bases lay in between. Looked up from germline, CDR1 is LNHDA and CDR2 is SQIVND (reference sequence). The V gene is TRBV19, the J gene TRBJ2-1; a weak D match, TRBD1 (6 bases). The sample consisted of PBMCs. The receptor was derived from a female donor in good health and CMV-seronegative. CDR3 residues: CASSGGQKNYNEQFF. The DNA for the CDR3 is TGTGCCAGTAGCGGTGGACAGAAGAATTACAATGAGCAGTTCTTC.